This TCR beta chain emerged from a study of blood T cell repertoires in COVID-19 (dated by TCRdb to about 2020). In terms of the full investigation: Collaborator samples came from the United States, Italy and Spain and covered acute and convalescent phases of COVID-19. The prospective study material was composed of cDNA or gDNA derived from T cells, B-cell-depleted T cells, or PBMCs. Deeply sampled blood TCRbeta repertoires from subjects exposed to, actively infected with, or recovered from COVID-19 were included in the dataset. The repertoires were made available in a free public database intended to serve as a resource for research on the immune response to SARS-CoV-2. The samples were drawn from the first 160 participants of the ongoing ImmuneRACE study and from 1,254 subjects provided by 6 global collaborators. The sample metadata nearly always contained a de-identified subject ID, COVID-19 status, age in years and sex. Where available, HLA class I and class II types were taken from metadata supplied by the sample provider and were not determined by assay-based typing. Results and caveats for the whole study, not just this receptor: The quantity of clinical and demographic metadata differed by source and by participant and was supplied without curation.

TCRbeta CDR3 regions were amplified from genomic DNA using the immunoSEQ Assay, a bias-controlled multiplex PCR. Concerning the study's data processing: The number of nucleated cells in each sample was estimated by amplification of reference gene primers within the assay. Sequence reads were collapsed and filtered to measure the absolute abundance of every unique TCRbeta CDR3 rearrangement. For each sample, productive Simpson clonality was calculated as the square root of Simpson's diversity index over productive rearrangements. TCRdb mirrors the immuneACCESS table, restricted to in-frame sequences. Some clones are absent from its copies; in checked studies, under half trace to an unresolved V gene, and the reason for the others is unknown. That table supplies the V and J calls and clone size; D and trimming were determined from the DNA. This sample holds 150,000 to 200,000 clones; roughly 94% were observed only once. Roughly 0.76% of the sample rests with the top ten.

On this clone itself: There is no known antigen for this receptor. No clone much larger than this one lies a single base away; base qualities are absent.

CDR3 length: 14 amino acids, cysteine to phenylalanine. The entry retains the CDR3 DNA only, 42 bases that are in frame from base 1. Taken from the germline V gene, the CDR1 and CDR2 loops are SNHLY and FYNNEI. At the junction V is shortened by 8 bases and J by 5 bases; bases outside the gene matches: 1. One collaborating source in Seattle enrolled patients while the patients were actively infected and followed the patients over time throughout the course of disease. Collaborating institutions collected whole blood in K2EDTA tubes following their own protocols. For TCRbeta analysis, collaborators shipped samples as frozen whole blood, isolated PBMCs, or DNA extracted from either of those sample types.

Sequencing was carried out using peripheral blood. The chain couples TRBV2 to TRBJ2-2; TRBD2 aligns with 14 central bases. The clonotype comes from a man aged 25 to 45 with COVID-19, enrolled during active disease. The CDR3 here reads CASGLAGGTGELFF. The bases read TGTGCCAGCGGACTAGCGGGGGGTACCGGGGAGCTGTTTTTT. When the CDR3 is completed using the reference TRBV2 and TRBJ2-2 genes on either side, the full variable domain is EPEVTQTPSHQVTQMGQEVILRCVPISNHLYFYWYRQILGQKVEFLVSFYNNEISEKSEIFDDQFSVERPDGSNFTLKIRSTKLEDSAMYFCASGLAGGTGELFFGEGSRLTVL.